The 17 T cell receptor beta chains listed next were all sequenced from one sample in a study of T cell responses to AZD1222 COVID-19 vaccine. The protocol was immunoSEQ multiplex PCR, while the TCRdb copy is restricted to in-frame clones and leaves out a portion. The table shows roughly 100,000 clones, with more than 75% occurring only once. This sample comprised peripheral blood, obtained on day 0 of AZD1222 vaccination. The receptors were gathered from an adult in good health.

The chain is built from TRBV10-1 and TRBJ1-5, with D maybe TRBD1 (6 bases). The CDR3 consists of 16 residues. Germline-derived CDR1 and CDR2 are WNHNN and SYGVQD (reference sequence). Trimming left V 9 bases short and J 2 bases short, with 20 bases between. The CDR3 nucleotides read TGCGCCAGACCTAGAGCAAAACAGGGTTGCAATCAGCCCCAGCATTTT. Translating gives CARPRAKQGCNQPQHF.

The CDR3 reads CSACGPPGGGNQPQHF. CDR3 sequence (DNA): TGCAGTGCTTGTGGGCCCCCCGGGGGGGGCAATCAGCCCCAGCATTTT. V and J are TRBV20-1 and TRBJ1-5; possibly TRBD1 for D (5 bases). Germline V gene sequence: CDR1 DFQATT, CDR2 SNEGSKA (reference sequence). There are 16 residues in the CDR3. Trimming removed 5 bases from V and 2 bases from J, with 19 bases in between.

In its sample, this clone was seen a few times. This chain uses TRBV28 with TRBJ2-7, with TRBD1 matching 7 bases. Germline CDR1 MDHEN, CDR2 SYDVKM. With V trimmed by 7 bases and J by 4 bases, 4 bases remained unmatched. The CDR3 totals 12 residues. The CDR3 bases are TGTGCCAGCACCGAACAGGGGTACGAGCAGTACTTC. Protein: CASTEQGYEQYF. Complete variable domain (other parts from reference TRBV28 and TRBJ2-7): DVKVTQSSRYLVKRTGEKVFLECVQDMDHENMFWYRQDPGLGLRLIYFSYDVKMKEKGDIPEGYSVSREKKERFSLILESASTNQTSMYLCASTEQGYEQYFGPGTRLTVT.

The gene calls are TRBV1 and TRBJ2-1; the table's D call of TRBD2 was not tested on the DNA. TRBV1 is an annotated pseudogene. The CDR3 loop spans 18 amino acids. The CDR3 sequence is CTSSQDRAGGSSYNEQFF. Written as DNA, the CDR3 is TGCACCAGCAGCCAAGATAGAGCGGGAGGGAGCTCCTACAATGAGCAGTTCTTC.

This sequence joins TRBV11-2 and TRBJ2-1, with TRBD1 matching over 7 bases. The germline V gene has CDR1 SGHAT and CDR2 FQNNGV. V lost 4 bases to trimming and J lost 0 bases; unmatched junction nucleotides: 3. The CDR3 is 15 residues long. CDR3: CASSSHRGSYNEQFF. CDR3 coding DNA: TGTGCCAGCAGCTCCCACAGGGGCTCCTACAATGAGCAGTTCTTC.

In its sample, this clone was seen once. The rearrangement joins TRBV6-5 to TRBJ1-1; TRBD1 matches at 9 bases. Germline V lookup: CDR1 MNHEY, CDR2 SVGAGI. This CDR3 is built from 15 residues. J lost 3 bases, V lost 7 bases, and 9 bases had no gene match. This CDR3 reads CASTGQGGIYTEAFF. The DNA for the CDR3 is TGTGCCAGCACGGGACAGGGTGGTATTTACACTGAAGCTTTCTTT.

This chain links TRBV4-1 with TRBJ1-5; 9 positions agree with TRBD1. The germline V gene has CDR1 MGHRA and CDR2 YSYEKL. Trimming took 4 bases from V and 7 from J; bases not matched to a gene: 8. The CDR3 consists of 15 residues. CDR3 residues: CASSPTGGAGQPQHF. CDR3 nucleotide sequence: TGCGCCAGCAGCCCTACAGGGGGCGCCGGGCAGCCCCAGCATTTT.

The CDR3 region has the DNA TGTGCCAGCGGCAGAGTGGGGTCTGGAAACACCATATATTTT. It specifies CASGRVGSGNTIYF. This chain connects TRBV27 to TRBJ1-3; D is uncertain. CDR1 MNHEY and CDR2 SMNVEV come from the germline V gene (reference sequence). The CDR3 is made up of 14 amino acids. Trimming removed 8 bases from V and 1 base from J, with 12 bases in between.

The chain recombines TRBV28 with TRBJ1-2, with TRBD1 matching 7 bases. J gave up 3 bases and V 5 bases, and 3 bases lay outside the gene matches. Germline V gene lookup returns CDR1 MDHEN and CDR2 SYDVKM. This CDR3 has 13 amino acids. The CDR3 DNA follows: TGTGCCAGCAGTCCCGGACAGGACTATGGCTACACCTTC. It codes for CASSPGQDYGYTF.

The chain couples TRBV19 to TRBJ1-1, with D tentatively TRBD1 (6 bases). This CDR3 region has 14 residues. Trimming removed 1 base from V and 4 bases from J, with 10 bases in between. CDR1 is LNHDA and CDR2 is SQIVND in the germline V gene (reference sequence). In DNA form, the CDR3 reads TGTGCCAGTAGTATAGGGGGGGCTATCACTGAAGCTTTCTTT. Its protein is CASSIGGAITEAFF.

With regard to this clone: Relative to the germline gene, one junction end is altered; a read error may explain this. The chain is built from TRBV7-2 and TRBJ1-6, with 9 bases lining up with TRBD1. CDR3 length: 15 residues. Germline-derived CDR1 and CDR2 are SGHTA and FQGNSA. The CDR3 nucleotides read TGTGCCAGCAGCCTAGCTGGGACAGGGTCCTCACCCCTCCACTTT. This codes for CASSLAGTGSSPLHF.

The chain joins TRBV29-1 to TRBJ2-7, with D uncertain. Germline V CDR1 and CDR2: SQVTM, ANQGSEA. There are 11 residues in the CDR3. The V gene lost 3 bases and the J gene lost 7 bases, with 10 bases spanning the gap. The CDR3 spells CSVDGLEEQYF. CDR3 in DNA: TGCAGCGTTGACGGGTTGGAGGAGCAGTACTTC.

The V gene is TRBV19, the J gene TRBJ1-5; no firm D call. Germline lookup yields CDR1 LNHDA and CDR2 SQIVND (reference sequence). The CDR3 extends over 12 amino acids. V was pared by 6 bases and J by 6 bases, with 9 bases between. The CDR3, as DNA: TGTGCCAGTAGCCCCCTCGGTCAGCCCCAGCATTTT. It specifies CASSPLGQPQHF.

The V gene is TRBV19, the J gene TRBJ1-1; the D is unclear. This CDR3 contains 14 residues. Germline V lookup: CDR1 LNHDA, CDR2 SQIVND (reference sequence). Trimming shortened V by 4 bases and J by 5 bases, and 14 bases separated the two germline ends. The CDR3 loop is CASSSFSSHTEAFF. Here the CDR3 DNA reads TGTGCCAGTAGTAGTTTCTCCAGTCATACTGAAGCTTTCTTT.

The chain carries TRBV18 and TRBJ1-5; a weak D match, TRBD1 (5 bases). Between the trimmed V and J ends, which lost 6 bases and 6 bases, there was a span of 15 bases. Germline CDR1 and CDR2: KGHSH and LQKENI. CDR3 length: 14 amino acids. The CDR3 nucleotides are TGTGCCAGCTCCGGGACCCAAAGCGGTCAGCCCCAGCATTTT. Protein: CASSGTQSGQPQHF.

The chain links TRBV2 to TRBJ2-2; D uncertain. The CDR3 sequence is 14 residues long. V was cut by 7 bases and J by 3 bases, with 12 bases left in between. Germline V gene lookup returns CDR1 SNHLY and CDR2 FYNNEI. CDR3 DNA sequence: TGTGCCAGCAATGCCGATGAATACACCGGGGAGCTGTTTTTT. Translation: CASNADEYTGELFF.

The chain employs TRBV19 and TRBJ1-4, with 12 bases that match TRBD1. Germline V gene sequence: CDR1 LNHDA, CDR2 SQIVND (reference sequence). Trimming removed 7 bases from V and 8 bases from J; junction bases left unmatched: 8. This CDR3 comprises 15 residues. CDR3 nucleotide sequence: TGTGCCAGTACCGGGGACAGGGGGCGGAGAGAAAAACTGTTTTTT. Amino acid sequence: CASTGDRGRREKLFF.